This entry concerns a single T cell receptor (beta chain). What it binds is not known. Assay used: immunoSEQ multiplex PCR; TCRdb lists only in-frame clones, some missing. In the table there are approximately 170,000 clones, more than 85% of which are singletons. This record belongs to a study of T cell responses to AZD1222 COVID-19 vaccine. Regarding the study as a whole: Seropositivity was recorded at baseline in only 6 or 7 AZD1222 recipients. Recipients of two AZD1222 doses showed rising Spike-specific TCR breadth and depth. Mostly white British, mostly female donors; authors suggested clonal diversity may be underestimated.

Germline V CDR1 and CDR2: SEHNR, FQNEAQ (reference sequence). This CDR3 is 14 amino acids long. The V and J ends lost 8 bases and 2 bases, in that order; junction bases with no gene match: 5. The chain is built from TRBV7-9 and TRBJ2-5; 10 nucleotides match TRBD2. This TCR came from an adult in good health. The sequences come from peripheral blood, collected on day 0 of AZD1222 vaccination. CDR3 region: CASGRTSGQETQYF. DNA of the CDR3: TGTGCCAGCGGTAGGACTAGCGGACAAGAGACCCAGTACTTC.